The sample holds many counts of the clone carrying this TCR beta chain. Its antigen is currently unknown. CDR3 length equals 15 residues. Trimming removed 6 bases from V and 1 base from J, with 15 bases in between. The germline CDR1 and CDR2 sequences are SGHNT and YENEEA. The record originates from a study of T cell repertoires in cytomegalovirus infection. At the level of the study: Indicated by public TCR beta signatures were CMV infection and matching HLA type. Whole-study findings and limits: Individuals carrying CMV plus the relevant HLA were identified by cumulative frequency of public TCR beta families. HLA-C-restricted CMV-specific TCR beta clonotypes prevailed in the ex vivo response.

Via MiXCR, TCRdb re-called the reads, giving one row per CDR3 protein. The sample has around 250,000 distinct CDR3 sequences, about 18% seen once; the top ten hold about 45%. The receptor was derived from a human donor in good health (CMV status not recorded). Some clones in this sample may be carry-over from other donors' samples. The genes are TRBV11-3 and TRBJ1-1; no clear D gene. Sequencing used CD8+ T cells from PBMCs. The CDR3 bases are TGTGCCAGCAGAAGAAACAAGGGCAAGAACACTGAAGCTTTCTTT. Its translation: CASRRNKGKNTEAFF.